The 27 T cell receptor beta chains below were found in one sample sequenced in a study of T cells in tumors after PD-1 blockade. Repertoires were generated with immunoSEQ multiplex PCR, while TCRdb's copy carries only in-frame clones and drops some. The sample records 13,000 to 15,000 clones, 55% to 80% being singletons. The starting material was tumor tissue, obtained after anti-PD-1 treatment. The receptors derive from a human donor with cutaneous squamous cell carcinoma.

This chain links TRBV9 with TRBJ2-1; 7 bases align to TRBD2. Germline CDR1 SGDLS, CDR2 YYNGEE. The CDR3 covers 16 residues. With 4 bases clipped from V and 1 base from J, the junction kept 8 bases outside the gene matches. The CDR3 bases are TGTGCCAGCAGCCGTTCTCTAGCGGTGTCCTACAATGAGCAGTTCTTC. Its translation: CASSRSLAVSYNEQFF.

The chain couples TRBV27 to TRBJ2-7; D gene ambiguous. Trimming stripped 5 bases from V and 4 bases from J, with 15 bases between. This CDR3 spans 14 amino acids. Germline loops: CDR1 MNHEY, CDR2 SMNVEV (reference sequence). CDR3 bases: TGTGCCAGCAGTCCCATCCGCAGTTATTACGAGCAGTACTTC. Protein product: CASSPIRSYYEQYF.

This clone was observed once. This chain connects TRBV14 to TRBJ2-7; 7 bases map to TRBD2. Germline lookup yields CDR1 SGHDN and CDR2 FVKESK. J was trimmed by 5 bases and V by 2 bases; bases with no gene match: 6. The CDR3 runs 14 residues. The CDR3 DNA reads TGTGCCAGCAGCCAAATGGGAGGGTATCACGAGCAGTACTTC. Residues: CASSQMGGYHEQYF.

CDR3 sequence reads: CASSPRGVYEQYF. CDR3 sequence (DNA): TGTGCCAGCAGCCCCAGGGGAGTCTACGAGCAGTACTTC. This rearrangement joins TRBV6-5 to TRBJ2-7; D perhaps matches TRBD1 (6 bases). Trimming removed 6 bases at V and 3 bases at J, with 12 bases between. Germline CDR1 MNHEY, CDR2 SVGAGI. The CDR3 length is 13 residues.

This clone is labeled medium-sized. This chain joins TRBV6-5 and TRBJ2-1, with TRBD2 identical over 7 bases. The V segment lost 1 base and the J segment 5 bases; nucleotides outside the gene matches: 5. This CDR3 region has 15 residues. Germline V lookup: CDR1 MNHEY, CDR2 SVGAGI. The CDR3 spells CASSYFPSGNNEQFF. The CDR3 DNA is TGTGCCAGCAGTTACTTTCCTAGCGGAAACAATGAGCAGTTCTTC.

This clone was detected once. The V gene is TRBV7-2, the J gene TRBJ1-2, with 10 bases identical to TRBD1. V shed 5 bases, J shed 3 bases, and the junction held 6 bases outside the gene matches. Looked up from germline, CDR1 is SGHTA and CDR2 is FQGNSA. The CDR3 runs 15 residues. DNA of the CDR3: TGTGCCAGCAGCCCCCGGACAGGGGGGGACTATGGCTACACCTTC. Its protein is CASSPRTGGDYGYTF.

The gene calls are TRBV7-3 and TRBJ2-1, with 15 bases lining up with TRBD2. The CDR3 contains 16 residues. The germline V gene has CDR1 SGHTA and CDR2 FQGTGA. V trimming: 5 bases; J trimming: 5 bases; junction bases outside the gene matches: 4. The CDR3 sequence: CASSQGLAGGHNEQFF. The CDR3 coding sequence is TGTGCCAGCAGCCAGGGACTAGCGGGAGGCCACAATGAGCAGTTCTTC.

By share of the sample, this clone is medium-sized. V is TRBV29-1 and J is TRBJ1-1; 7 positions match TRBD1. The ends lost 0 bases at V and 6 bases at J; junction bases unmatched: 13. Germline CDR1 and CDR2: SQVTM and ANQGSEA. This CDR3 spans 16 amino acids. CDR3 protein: CSVEERGRRLSPEAFF. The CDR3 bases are TGCAGCGTTGAAGAGAGGGGGCGCCGTCTATCCCCTGAAGCTTTCTTT.

Here the CDR3 reads CARIIRLTGETEAFF. The CDR3 nucleotides read TGTGCCAGGATTATTCGACTGACAGGCGAAACTGAAGCTTTCTTT. The chain carries TRBV21-1 and TRBJ1-1; TRBD1, the table's D call, lacks a check against the DNA. TRBV21-1 is annotated as a pseudogene. The CDR3 has 15 amino acids.

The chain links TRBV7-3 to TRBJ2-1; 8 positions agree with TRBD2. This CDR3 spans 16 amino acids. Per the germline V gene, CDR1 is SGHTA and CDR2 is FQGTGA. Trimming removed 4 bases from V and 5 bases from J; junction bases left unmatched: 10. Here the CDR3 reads CASSSTGLVRNNEQFF. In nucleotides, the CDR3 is TGTGCCAGCAGCTCGACGGGACTAGTAAGGAACAATGAGCAGTTCTTC.

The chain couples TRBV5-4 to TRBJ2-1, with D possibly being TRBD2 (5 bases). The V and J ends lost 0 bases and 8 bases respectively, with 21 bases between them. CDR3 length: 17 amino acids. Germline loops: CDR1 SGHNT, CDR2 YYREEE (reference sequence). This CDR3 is CASSLERGGVPRHEQFF. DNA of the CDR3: TGTGCCAGCAGCTTGGAGCGTGGAGGAGTGCCCAGGCATGAGCAGTTCTTC.

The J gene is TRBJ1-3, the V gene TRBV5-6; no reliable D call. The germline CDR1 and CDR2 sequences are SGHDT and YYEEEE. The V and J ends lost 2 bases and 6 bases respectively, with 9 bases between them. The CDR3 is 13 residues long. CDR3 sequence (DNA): TGTGCCAGCAGCTTAGGATTTGAAAACACCATATATTTT. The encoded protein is CASSLGFENTIYF.

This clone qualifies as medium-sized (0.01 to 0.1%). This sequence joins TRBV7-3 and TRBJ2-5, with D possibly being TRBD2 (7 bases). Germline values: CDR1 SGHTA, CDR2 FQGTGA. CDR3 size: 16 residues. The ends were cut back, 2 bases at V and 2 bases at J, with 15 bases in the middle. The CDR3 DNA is TGTGCCAGCAGCTTAGGACGCGGGGGCGGGCAAGAGACCCAGTACTTC. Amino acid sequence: CASSLGRGGGQETQYF.

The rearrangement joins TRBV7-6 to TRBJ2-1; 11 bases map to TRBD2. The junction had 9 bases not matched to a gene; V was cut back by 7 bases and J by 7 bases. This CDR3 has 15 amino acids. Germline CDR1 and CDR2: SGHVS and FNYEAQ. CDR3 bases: TGTGCCAGCACCCAGGGACTAGCGGTTACGAATGAGCAGTTCTTC. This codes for CASTQGLAVTNEQFF.

CDR3 sequence: CASSLEGQPRAYEQYF. The DNA of the CDR3 is TGTGCCAGCAGTCTGGAGGGACAGCCTAGGGCCTACGAGCAGTACTTC. This sequence joins TRBV28 and TRBJ2-7, with TRBD1 as a possible D gene (7 bases). Trimming removed 5 bases at V and 2 bases at J, with 19 bases between. CDR1 MDHEN and CDR2 SYDVKM come from the germline V gene. The CDR3 consists of 16 residues.

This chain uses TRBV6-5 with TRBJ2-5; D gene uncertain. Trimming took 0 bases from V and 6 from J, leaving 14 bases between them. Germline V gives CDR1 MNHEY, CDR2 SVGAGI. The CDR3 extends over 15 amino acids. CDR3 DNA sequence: TGTGCCAGCAGTTACTCGAGTGAAGGATCTAAGACCCAGTACTTC. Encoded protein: CASSYSSEGSKTQYF.

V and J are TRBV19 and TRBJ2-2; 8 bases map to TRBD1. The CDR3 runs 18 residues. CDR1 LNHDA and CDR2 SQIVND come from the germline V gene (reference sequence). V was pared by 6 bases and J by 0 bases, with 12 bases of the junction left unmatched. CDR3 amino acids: CASRATGELITNTGELFF. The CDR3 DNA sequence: TGTGCCAGTAGGGCGACAGGGGAACTAATTACGAACACCGGGGAGCTGTTTTTT.

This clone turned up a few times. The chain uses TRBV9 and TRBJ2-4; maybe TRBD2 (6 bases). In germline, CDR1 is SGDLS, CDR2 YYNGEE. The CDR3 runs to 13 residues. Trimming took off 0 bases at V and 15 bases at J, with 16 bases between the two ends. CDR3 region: CASSVAGREALYF. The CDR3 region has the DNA TGTGCCAGCAGCGTAGCCGGCAGGGAGGCCCTGTACTTC.

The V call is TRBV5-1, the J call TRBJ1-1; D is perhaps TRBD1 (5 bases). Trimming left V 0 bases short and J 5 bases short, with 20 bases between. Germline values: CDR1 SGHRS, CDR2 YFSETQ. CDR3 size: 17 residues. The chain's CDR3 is CASSLASGRWMGTEAFF. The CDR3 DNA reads TGCGCCAGCAGCTTGGCCTCGGGGCGCTGGATGGGGACTGAAGCTTTCTTT.

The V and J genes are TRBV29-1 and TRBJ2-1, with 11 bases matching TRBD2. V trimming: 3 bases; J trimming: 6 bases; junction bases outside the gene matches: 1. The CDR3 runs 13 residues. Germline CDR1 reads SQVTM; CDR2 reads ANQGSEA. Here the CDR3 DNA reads TGCAGCGTTGAGGGACTAGCGGTCAATGAGCAGTTCTTC. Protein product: CSVEGLAVNEQFF.

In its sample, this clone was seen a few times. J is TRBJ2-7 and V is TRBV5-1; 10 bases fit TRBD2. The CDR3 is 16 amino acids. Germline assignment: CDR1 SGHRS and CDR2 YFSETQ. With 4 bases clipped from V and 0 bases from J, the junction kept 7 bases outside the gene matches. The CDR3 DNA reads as TGCGCCAGCAGCCCAAGGACTAGCGGAAGCTCCTACGAGCAGTACTTC. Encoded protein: CASSPRTSGSSYEQYF. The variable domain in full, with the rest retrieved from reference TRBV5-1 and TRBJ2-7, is KAGVTQTPRYLIKTRGQQVTLSCSPISGHRSVSWYQQTPGQGLQFLFEYFSETQRNKGNFPGRFSGRQFSNSRSEMNVSTLELGDSALYLCASSPRTSGSSYEQYFGPGTRLTVT.

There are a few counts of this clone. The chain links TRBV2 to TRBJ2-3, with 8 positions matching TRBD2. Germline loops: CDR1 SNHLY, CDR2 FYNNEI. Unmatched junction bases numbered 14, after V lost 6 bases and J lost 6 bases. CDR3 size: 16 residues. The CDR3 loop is CASSRPRTSPTDTQYF. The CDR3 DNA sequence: TGTGCCAGCAGCCGACCCAGGACTAGCCCTACGGATACGCAGTATTTT.

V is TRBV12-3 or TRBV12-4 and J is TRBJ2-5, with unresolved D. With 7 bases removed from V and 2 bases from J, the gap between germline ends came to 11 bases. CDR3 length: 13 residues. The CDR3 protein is CASNVWSQETQYF. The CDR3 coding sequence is TGTGCCAGCAATGTTTGGTCTCAAGAGACCCAGTACTTC.

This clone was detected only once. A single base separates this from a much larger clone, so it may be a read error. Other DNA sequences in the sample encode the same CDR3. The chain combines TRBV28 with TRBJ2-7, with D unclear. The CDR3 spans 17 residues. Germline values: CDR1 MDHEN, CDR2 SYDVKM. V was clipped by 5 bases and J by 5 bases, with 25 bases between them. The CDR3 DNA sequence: TGTGCCAGCAGTGGCGGTCTTTTCTCGGAAAGCCCTCACGAGCAGTACTTC. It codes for CASSGGLFSESPHEQYF.

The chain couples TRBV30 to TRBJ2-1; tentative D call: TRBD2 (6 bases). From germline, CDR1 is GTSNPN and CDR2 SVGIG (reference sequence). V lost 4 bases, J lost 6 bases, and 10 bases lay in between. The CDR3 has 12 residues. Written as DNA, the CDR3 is TGTGCCTGGAAGGGAGCGGGCAATGAGCAGTTCTTC. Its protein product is CAWKGAGNEQFF. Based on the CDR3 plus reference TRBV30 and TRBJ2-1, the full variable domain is SQTIHQWPATLVQPVGSPLSLECTVEGTSNPNLYWYRQAAGRGLQLLFYSVGIGQISSEVPQNLSASRPQDRQFILSSKKLLLSDSGFYLCAWKGAGNEQFFGPGTRLTVL.

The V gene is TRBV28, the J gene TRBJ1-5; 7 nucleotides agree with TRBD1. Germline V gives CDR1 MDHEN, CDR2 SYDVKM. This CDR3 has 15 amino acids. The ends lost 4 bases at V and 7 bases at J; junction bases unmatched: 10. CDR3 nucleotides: TGTGCCAGCAGTTCTTCACAGGGGAGCGGGCAGCCCCAGCATTTT. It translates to CASSSSQGSGQPQHF.

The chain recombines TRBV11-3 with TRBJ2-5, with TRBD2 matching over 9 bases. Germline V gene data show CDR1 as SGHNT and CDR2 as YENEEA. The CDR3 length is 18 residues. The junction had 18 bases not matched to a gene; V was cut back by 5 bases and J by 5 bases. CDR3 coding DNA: TGTGCCAGCAGCCGCTCTAATTGGGTAGCGGGGGCCGGGGAGACCCAGTACTTC. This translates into CASSRSNWVAGAGETQYF.